The entry below describes one T cell receptor beta chain. Many counts were recorded for this clonotype. Its antigen is unknown. Base qualities are not provided; no much larger clone lies one nucleotide away. Receptor libraries were prepared by PCR. The instrument was an Illumina HiSeq 2500. To normalize quantification of the TCRbeta repertoire, the TCR libraries were built with molecular barcoding that relied on unique molecular identifiers. TCRdb trimmed the raw reads at Q25, called clones with MiXCR and kept productive beta chains. Entries are consolidated by CDR3 protein sequence, retaining the most common genes and DNA. The table for this sample lists 100,000 to 120,000 distinct CDR3 sequences; 5.5% to 7% of them were counted only once. In total, the top ten clones hold approximately 25% of the sample. The data were obtained in a study of T-cell reconstitution after alpha-beta-depleted transplantation in children (dated by TCRdb to 2016 to 2017). Broadly, across the study: Using TCR repertoire profiling, the study followed T-cell immune reconstitution in a quantitative way in children after TCRalphabeta/CD19-depleted allogeneic hematopoietic cell transplantation. General findings and caveats noted by the study authors: In some patients, high TCRbeta diversity at day 60 was attributed to recipient T cells and intrathymic progenitors that had survived conditioning. The apparently early recovery of alphabetaT-cell counts about two months after transplant reportedly depended on only several hundred rapidly expanded clones that came from non-depleted graft cells. Over subsequent months, a decline in hyperexpanded clone frequencies was noted, and after one year, T-cell counts and TCRbeta diversity were mostly ascribed to newly produced T cells.

The treatment or condition label of this sample denotes: allogeneic hematopoietic cell transplantation with graft depleted of TCRalphabeta T cells and CD19 B cells. The children who served as transplant recipients had been given grafts of TCRalphabeta/CD19-depleted allogeneic hematopoietic cells. Based on the germline V gene, the CDR1 and CDR2 sequences are MDHEN and SYDVKM. V has 6 bases trimmed and J has 3 bases trimmed; junction bases matching no gene number 5. The cysteine opens and the phenylalanine closes a CDR3 of 14 amino acids. Only the CDR3 region is kept as DNA, spanning 42 bases read in frame from base 1.

The chain was built from TRBV28 and TRBJ2-1, with 7 bases matching TRBD1. The sequence was obtained from a male patient under 10 years old who had a stem cell transplant for acute lymphoblastic leukemia, so the T cells may come from the graft donor. Here the sequenced sample was PBMCs, mostly from graft donor cells, taken 360 days after TCRalphabeta/CD19-depleted stem cell transplant. For the CDR3, the sequence is CASSRQGVYNEQFF. The sequence in DNA is TGTGCCAGCAGCCGACAGGGTGTCTACAATGAGCAGTTCTTC.